A selection of T cell receptor beta chains follows, all from one sample in a study of OX40 agonist ivuxolimab in advanced cancers. Profiling relied on immunoSEQ multiplex PCR, and the TCRdb table lists in-frame clones only, not all of them. Of around 60,000 clones listed, approximately 86% are singletons. The sample was CD4+ or CD8+ T cells sorted from blood, taken in a trial of the OX40 agonist ivuxolimab. The origin of the receptors is an adult with an advanced solid tumor such as melanoma, head and neck, liver or kidney cancer. The CDR3 runs from the conserved cysteine through the conserved F or W. D genes are given only for firm matches. The listing skips clone size in some rows; elsewhere it reads once, few, many or a size class.

j_call,v_call,clone_size,d_call,cdr3_aa,cdr3_nt
TRBJ2-3,TRBV7-6,NA,TRBD2,CASSVRMAGETDTQYF,TGTGCCAGCAGCGTGCGGATGGCGGGAGAAACAGATACGCAGTATTTT
TRBJ1-1,TRBV21-1,NA,NA,CASSSSGTYSGGYTEAFF,TGTGCCAGCAGCTCATCCGGAACTTACAGTGGGGGGTACACTGAAGCTTTCTTT
TRBJ1-2,TRBV6-5,NA,TRBD1,CASSSDRDFPKGYTF,TGTGCCAGCAGTTCGGACAGGGACTTCCCTAAGGGCTACACCTTC
TRBJ2-7,TRBV7-3,NA,NA,CASSLTMVGISSYEQYF,TGTGCCAGCAGCTTAACCATGGTAGGGATATCCTCCTACGAGCAGTACTTC
TRBJ1-2,TRBV6-1,few,NA,CASKRGSYGYTF,TGTGCCAGCAAAAGGGGAAGCTATGGCTACACCTTC
TRBJ2-5,TRBV29-1,NA,TRBD1,CSVGSQGAYGTQYF,TGCAGCGTTGGGTCCCAGGGGGCGTACGGGACCCAGTACTTC
TRBJ1-1,TRBV27,NA,TRBD1,CASSPPGGPYTEAFF,TGTGCCAGCAGTCCCCCAGGGGGCCCCTACACTGAAGCTTTCTTT
TRBJ1-6,TRBV20-1,NA,NA,CSAPLRSLHF,TGCAGTGCCCCCCTAAGGTCCCTCCACTTT
TRBJ2-7,TRBV7-8,NA,TRBD2,CASILRSSGNYEQYF,TGTGCCAGCATCCTAAGGTCTAGCGGGAACTACGAGCAGTACTTC
TRBJ2-1,TRBV4-2,NA,TRBD1,CASSQDRGRASYNEQFF,TGTGCCAGCAGCCAAGATAGGGGGCGGGCCTCCTACAATGAGCAGTTCTTC
TRBJ2-7,TRBV5-6,NA,NA,CASSLVALEQYF,TGTGCCAGCAGCTTGGTGGCTCTCGAGCAGTACTTC
TRBJ1-2,TRBV5-1,NA,TRBD1,CASSPGGQAFTF,TGCGCCAGCAGCCCTGGGGGACAGGCCTTCACCTTC
TRBJ2-1,TRBV9,NA,TRBD2,CASSDSGAAYNEQFF,TGTGCCAGCAGCGATAGCGGGGCGGCCTACAATGAGCAGTTCTTC
TRBJ2-2,TRBV7-9,NA,NA,CASSPLSSEITGELFF,TGTGCCAGCAGCCCACTATCGAGCGAAATCACCGGGGAGCTGTTTTTT
TRBJ2-1,TRBV9,NA,TRBD2,CASSVIPSGSSYNEQFF,TGTGCCAGCAGCGTCATCCCTAGCGGGAGCTCCTACAATGAGCAGTTCTTC
TRBJ2-5,TRBV9,NA,NA,CASQKETQYF,TGTGCCAGCCAAAAAGAGACCCAGTACTTC
TRBJ2-5,TRBV18,few,NA,CASSPGLQETQYF,TGTGCCAGCTCACCGGGGCTTCAAGAGACCCAGTACTTC
TRBJ2-7,TRBV5-4,NA,NA,CASSLDSQVYEQYF,TGTGCCAGCAGCTTGGATTCCCAGGTATACGAGCAGTACTTC
TRBJ1-2,TRBV6-1,NA,NA,CASSLNRAGYYGYTF,TGTGCCAGCAGCTTGAACAGGGCTGGGTACTATGGCTACACCTTC
TRBJ2-7,TRBV28,NA,TRBD1,CASSPRQGIAEQYF,TGTGCCAGCAGTCCCAGACAGGGGATCGCCGAGCAGTACTTC
TRBJ2-6,TRBV28,NA,NA,CASSSQKSNVLTF,TGTGCCAGCAGTTCTCAGAAGTCCAACGTCCTGACTTTC
TRBJ2-7,TRBV6-6,NA,TRBD2,CASRGGYYEQYF,TGTGCCAGCCGGGGGGGATACTACGAGCAGTACTTC
TRBJ1-3,TRBV29-1,few,NA,CSVIEADTIYF,TGCAGCGTTATTGAGGCGGACACCATATATTTT
TRBJ2-6,TRBV21-1,NA,NA,CASSKDKGGPGANVLTF,TGTGCCAGCAGCAAAGATAAGGGGGGTCCTGGGGCCAACGTCCTGACTTTC
TRBJ2-7,TRBV15,NA,NA,CATSPVNGEQYF,TGTGCCACCAGCCCCGTCAATGGCGAGCAGTACTTC
TRBJ2-2,TRBV5-1,NA,NA,CASSNTLPNTGELFF,TGCGCCAGCAGTAACACATTGCCCAACACCGGGGAGCTGTTTTTT
TRBJ1-6,TRBV30,NA,TRBD1,CAYRQGWTSPLHF,TGTGCCTATCGACAGGGGTGGACTTCACCCCTCCACTTT
TRBJ2-7,TRBV10-3,NA,NA,CAISVDTRYEQYF,TGTGCCATCAGTGTTGACACCCGCTACGAGCAGTACTTC
TRBJ2-7,TRBV7-3,few,TRBD2,CASSLAGGPSYEQYF,TGTGCCAGCAGCTTAGCGGGAGGGCCCTCCTACGAGCAGTACTTC
TRBJ2-7,TRBV27,NA,TRBD1,CASSLLGQEPYEQYF,TGTGCCAGCTCTCTCCTGGGACAGGAGCCCTACGAGCAGTACTTC
TRBJ2-2,TRBV27,NA,TRBD2,CASSSTSGALRELFF,TGTGCCAGCAGTTCAACTAGCGGGGCTCTCCGGGAGCTGTTTTTT
TRBJ2-1,TRBV28,once,NA,CASSLLRNEQFF,TGTGCCAGCAGTTTGTTGCGGAATGAGCAGTTCTTC
TRBJ2-5,TRBV18,NA,TRBD1,CASSRRLTGTGGIRETQYF,TGTGCCAGCTCACGACGTCTAACGGGGACAGGGGGAATTCGGGAGACCCAGTACTTC
TRBJ2-7,TRBV19,NA,TRBD1,CASSSGTGGAYEQYF,TGTGCCAGTAGTTCCGGGACAGGGGGCGCGTACGAGCAGTACTTC
TRBJ2-7,TRBV27,once,NA,CASNTGSGEQYF,TGTGCCAGCAACACAGGGAGCGGGGAGCAGTACTTC
TRBJ2-7,TRBV30,NA,NA,CAYKGPLREQYF,TGTGCCTACAAAGGCCCCTTAAGGGAGCAGTACTTC
TRBJ2-7,TRBV7-9,NA,NA,CASTRGGWQAGSYEQYF,TGTGCCAGCACACGTGGCGGGTGGCAGGCAGGATCCTACGAGCAGTACTTC
TRBJ1-1,TRBV2,NA,NA,CASSERDEAFF,TGTGCCAGCAGTGAGAGGGATGAAGCTTTCTTT
TRBJ2-7,TRBV7-2,many,NA,CASSLSSYEQYF,TGTGCCAGCAGCTTGTCCTCGTACGAGCAGTACTTC
TRBJ1-1,TRBV7-6,NA,NA,CASSPGSREAFF,TGTGCCAGCAGCCCAGGCTCGAGGGAAGCTTTCTTT
TRBJ1-2,TRBV20-1,NA,NA,CSASARYGYTF,TGCAGTGCTAGCGCCCGATATGGCTACACCTTC
TRBJ2-2,TRBV19,NA,TRBD2,CASSMHGRALGELFF,TGTGCCAGTAGTATGCACGGGAGGGCCCTCGGGGAGCTGTTTTTT
TRBJ2-1,TRBV30,NA,NA,CAWSGGALNEQFF,TGTGCCTGGAGTGGGGGGGCCCTTAATGAGCAGTTCTTC
TRBJ2-5,TRBV7-7,NA,TRBD2,CASSRGLASETQYF,TGTGCTAGCAGCCGGGGACTAGCGTCAGAGACCCAGTACTTC
TRBJ2-5,TRBV7-2,once,TRBD1,CASSLARGQETQYF,TGTGCCAGCAGCTTAGCCAGGGGGCAAGAGACCCAGTACTTC
TRBJ1-6,TRBV6-1,NA,NA,CASSEVVYNSPLHF,TGTGCCAGCAGTGAAGTTGTCTATAATTCACCCCTCCACTTT
TRBJ2-7,TRBV14,NA,TRBD1,CASSPHRQGRGWDEQYF,TGTGCCAGCAGCCCCCACCGACAGGGAAGGGGGTGGGACGAGCAGTACTTC
TRBJ1-1,TRBV19,NA,NA,CASIGTRGTEAFF,TGTGCCAGTATAGGGACCCGGGGCACTGAAGCTTTCTTT
TRBJ1-2,TRBV5-5,NA,NA,CASSLGSNYGYTF,TGTGCCAGCAGCTTAGGCAGCAACTATGGCTACACCTTC
TRBJ2-1,TRBV19,NA,NA,CASRRNREFDPNEQFF,TGTGCCAGTAGGCGTAACAGGGAATTCGACCCTAATGAGCAGTTCTTC
TRBJ1-5,TRBV6-5,NA,NA,CASSYGGEAQPQHF,TGTGCCAGCAGTTACGGGGGAGAGGCTCAGCCCCAGCATTTT
TRBJ2-4,TRBV30,NA,NA,CAWTELAKNIQYF,TGTGCCTGGACGGAACTGGCCAAAAACATTCAGTACTTC
TRBJ1-5,TRBV5-1,few,NA,CASSLAPGDQPQHF,TGCGCCAGCAGCTTGGCCCCAGGAGATCAGCCCCAGCATTTT
TRBJ2-5,TRBV18,NA,NA,CASSRSRQETQYF,TGTGCCAGCTCTCGAAGCAGGCAAGAGACCCAGTACTTC